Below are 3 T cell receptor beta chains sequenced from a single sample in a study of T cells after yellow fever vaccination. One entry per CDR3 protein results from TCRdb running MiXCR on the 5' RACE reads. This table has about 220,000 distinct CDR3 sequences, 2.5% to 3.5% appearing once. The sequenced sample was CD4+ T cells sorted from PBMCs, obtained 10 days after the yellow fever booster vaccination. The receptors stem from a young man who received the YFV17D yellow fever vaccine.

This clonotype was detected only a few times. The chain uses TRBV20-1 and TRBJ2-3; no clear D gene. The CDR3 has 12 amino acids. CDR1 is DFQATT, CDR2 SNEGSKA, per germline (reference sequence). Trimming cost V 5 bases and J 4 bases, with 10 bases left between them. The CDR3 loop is CSAAPNPDTQYF. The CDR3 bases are TGCAGTGCTGCCCCAAACCCAGATACGCAGTATTTT.

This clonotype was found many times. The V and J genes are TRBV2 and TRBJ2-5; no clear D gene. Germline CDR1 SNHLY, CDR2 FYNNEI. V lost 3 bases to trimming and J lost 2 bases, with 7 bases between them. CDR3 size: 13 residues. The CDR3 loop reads CASSDTAQETQYF. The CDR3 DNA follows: TGTGCCAGCAGTGATACGGCTCAAGAGACCCAGTACTTC. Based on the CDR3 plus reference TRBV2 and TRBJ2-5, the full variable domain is EPEVTQTPSHQVTQMGQEVILRCVPISNHLYFYWYRQILGQKVEFLVSFYNNEISEKSEIFDDQFSVERPDGSNFTLKIRSTKLEDSAMYFCASSDTAQETQYFGPGTRLLVL.

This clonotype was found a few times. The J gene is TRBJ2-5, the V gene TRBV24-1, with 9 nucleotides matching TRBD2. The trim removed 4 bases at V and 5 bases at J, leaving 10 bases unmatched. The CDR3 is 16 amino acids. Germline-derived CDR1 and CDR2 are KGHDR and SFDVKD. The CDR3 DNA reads TGTGCCACCAGTGACCCCGCGGGGGGGCGTGGGGAGACCCAGTACTTC. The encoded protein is CATSDPAGGRGETQYF.